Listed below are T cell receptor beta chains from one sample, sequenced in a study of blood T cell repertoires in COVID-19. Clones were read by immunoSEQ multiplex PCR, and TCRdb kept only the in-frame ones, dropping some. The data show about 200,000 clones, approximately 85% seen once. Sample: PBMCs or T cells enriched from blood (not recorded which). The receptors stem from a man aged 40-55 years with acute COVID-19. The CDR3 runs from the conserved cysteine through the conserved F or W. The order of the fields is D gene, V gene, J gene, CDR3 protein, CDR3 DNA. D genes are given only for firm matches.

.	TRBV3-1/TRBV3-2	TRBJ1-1	CASSQGSRANTEAFF	TGTGCCAGCAGCCAAGGGAGCAGGGCGAACACTGAAGCTTTCTTT
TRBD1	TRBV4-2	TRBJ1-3	CASSQESIRTGGGNTIYF	TGTGCCAGCAGCCAAGAATCGATCAGGACAGGTGGAGGAAACACCATATATTTT
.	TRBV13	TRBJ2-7	CASSLGRVEQYF	TGTGCCAGCAGCTTAGGCAGGGTCGAGCAGTACTTC
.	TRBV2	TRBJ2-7	CASVGLFGGQYF	TGTGCCAGCGTGGGACTCTTCGGTGGGCAGTACTTC
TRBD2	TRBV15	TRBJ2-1	CATSRGGGTRYNEQFF	TGTGCCACCAGCAGGGGGGGAGGGACTCGTTACAATGAGCAGTTCTTC
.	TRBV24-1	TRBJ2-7	CATSDLPGDEQYF	TGTGCCACCAGTGATTTGCCGGGGGATGAGCAGTACTTC
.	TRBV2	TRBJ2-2	CASSERGRNTGELFF	TGTGCCAGCAGTGAGAGAGGGAGGAACACCGGGGAGCTGTTTTTT
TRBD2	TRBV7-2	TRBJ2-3	CASSLTPRLAGVDTQYF	TGTGCCAGCAGCTTAACCCCTCGATTAGCGGGAGTCGATACGCAGTATTTT
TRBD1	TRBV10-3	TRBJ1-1	CATTETGMDTEAFF	TGTGCCACTACTGAGACAGGGATGGACACTGAAGCTTTCTTT
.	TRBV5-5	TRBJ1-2	CASNSGPSAGGYTF	TGTGCCAGCAATTCCGGGCCCTCAGCGGGTGGCTACACCTTC
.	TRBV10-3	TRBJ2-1	CAISYQRQLSSYNEQFF	TGTGCCATCAGTTACCAGCGCCAACTGAGCTCCTACAATGAGCAGTTCTTC
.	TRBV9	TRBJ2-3	CASSPPPPRDTDTQYF	TGTGCCAGCAGCCCACCCCCCCCCAGGGACACAGATACGCAGTATTTT
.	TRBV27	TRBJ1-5	CASSCPSSGNLGQPQHF	TGTGCCAGCAGTTGTCCATCCTCCGGGAACCTCGGCCAGCCCCAGCATTTT
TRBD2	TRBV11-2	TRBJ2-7	CASSPGLFRYYEQYF	TGTGCCAGCAGCCCGGGACTATTCCGATACTACGAGCAGTACTTC
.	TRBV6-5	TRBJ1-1	CATRPIRGWNTEAFF	TGTGCCACACGACCGATTAGGGGATGGAACACTGAAGCTTTCTTT
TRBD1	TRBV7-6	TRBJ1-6	CASSPTTGNPPLHF	TGTGCCAGCAGCCCAACGACAGGGAATCCACCCCTCCACTTT
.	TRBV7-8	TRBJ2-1	CASSFSVSSYNEQFF	TGTGCCAGCAGCTTCAGCGTGAGCTCCTACAATGAGCAGTTCTTC
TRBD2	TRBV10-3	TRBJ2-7	CAISGTSGSPREQYF	TGTGCCATCAGCGGAACTAGCGGGAGTCCTCGCGAGCAGTACTTC
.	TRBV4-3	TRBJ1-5	CASSQEAGLNQPQHF	TGCGCCAGCAGCCAAGAGGCGGGCCTTAATCAGCCCCAGCATTTT
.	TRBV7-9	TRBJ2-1	CAIIRVRHNEQFF	TGTGCCATCATTCGGGTACGCCACAATGAGCAGTTCTTC
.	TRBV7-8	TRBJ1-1	CASRGGPLTEAFF	TGTGCCAGCAGGGGAGGACCCCTCACTGAAGCTTTCTTT
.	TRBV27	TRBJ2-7	CASTSNRFNYEQYF	TGTGCCAGCACCTCTAACAGGTTTAACTACGAGCAGTACTTC
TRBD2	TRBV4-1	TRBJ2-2	CASSQGLAGRNTGELFF	TGCGCCAGCAGCCAGGGACTAGCGGGAAGAAACACCGGGGAGCTGTTTTTT